This T cell receptor beta chain was captured in a study of blood T cell repertoires in COVID-19. About the research overall: Acute-phase and convalescent COVID-19 samples originated in the United States, Italy and Spain. T cells, B-cell-depleted T cells, or PBMCs supplied cDNA or gDNA.

The CDR3 consists of 15 residues. V shed 2 bases and J shed 6 bases, with 16 bases lying between them. Germline CDR1 and CDR2: SNHLY and FYNNEI. Across 20 to 25 US areas, participants ranged in age from about 18 to 100 years. In the original workflow: Estimates of nucleated cell counts were drawn from the amplification of reference gene primers. The data were produced by immunoSEQ multiplex PCR, yet TCRdb's version contains in-frame clones alone and is incomplete. Clone size and the V and J calls come from that table; the DNA yielded D and trimming. The data hold about 310,000 clones, with about 89% observed a single time. This clone was counted a single time.

Sequences were obtained from PBMCs or T cells enriched from blood (not recorded which). The rearrangement joins TRBV2 to TRBJ1-2; D is ambiguous. The sequence was obtained from a middle-aged woman who had recovered from COVID-19. The CDR3 here is CASSELGSMGDGYTF. CDR3 nucleotides: TGTGCCAGCAGTGAACTCGGAAGTATGGGCGATGGCTACACCTTC.